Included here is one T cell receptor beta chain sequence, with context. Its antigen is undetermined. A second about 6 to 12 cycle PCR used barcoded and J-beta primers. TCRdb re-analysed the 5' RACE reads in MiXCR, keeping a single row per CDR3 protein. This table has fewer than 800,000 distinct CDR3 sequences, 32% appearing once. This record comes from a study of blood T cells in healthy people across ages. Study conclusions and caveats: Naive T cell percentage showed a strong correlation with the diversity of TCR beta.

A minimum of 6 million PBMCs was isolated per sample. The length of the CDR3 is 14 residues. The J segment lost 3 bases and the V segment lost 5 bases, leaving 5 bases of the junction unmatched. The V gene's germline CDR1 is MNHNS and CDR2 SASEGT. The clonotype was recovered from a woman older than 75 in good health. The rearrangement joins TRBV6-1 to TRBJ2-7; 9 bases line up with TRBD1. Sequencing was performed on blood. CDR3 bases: TGTGCCAGCAGTCGACAGGGGGTCGTCTACGAGCAGTACGTC. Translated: CASSRQGVVYEQYV.